A single sample is the source of the 27 T cell receptor beta chains below, sequenced in a study of shared clonotypes between healthy human individuals. Profiled with immunoSEQ multiplex PCR; TCRdb holds only in-frame clones, not every one. In the table there are about 110,000 clones, 55% to 70% of which are singletons. The source material was memory CD8+ T cells sorted from blood. Subset defined: CD45RO+ cells pooled with CCR7-negative TemRA cells. These receptors originate from a woman in her 30s in good health.

The chain carries TRBV6-5 and TRBJ2-7, with a possible D match to TRBD1 (6 bases). The CDR3 has 16 residues. CDR1 MNHEY and CDR2 SVGAGI come from the germline V gene. Trimming left V 6 bases short and J 0 bases short, with 18 bases between. The CDR3 sequence: CASSYDTGTYSYEQYF. As DNA, the CDR3 is TGTGCCAGCAGCTACGATACAGGGACCTACTCCTACGAGCAGTACTTC.

This clone has a count of ten or more. This chain links TRBV27 with TRBJ2-5; D might be TRBD1 (5 bases). The J call is in doubt because the DNA end fits TRBJ2-7 better. Germline CDR1 reads MNHEY; CDR2 reads SMNVEV (reference sequence). The CDR3 has 14 amino acids. CDR3 bases: TGTGCCAGCAGTCCCAGGGAAGGTTTCGGCGAGCAGTACTTC. Encoded protein: CASSPREGFGEQYF.

The chain uses TRBV7-2 and TRBJ2-7; D is perhaps TRBD1 (5 bases). The V end was cut by 3 bases, the J end by 6 bases, with 12 bases between. CDR1 and CDR2 (germline): SGHTA, FQGNSA. CDR3 length: 13 amino acids. For the CDR3, the DNA is TGTGCCAGCAGCTTTTATCAGGGTCCCGAGCAGTACTTC. This encodes CASSFYQGPEQYF.

This clone appeared a single time. J is TRBJ2-3 and V is TRBV7-2; 12 nucleotides line up with TRBD2. Germline lookup yields CDR1 SGHTA and CDR2 FQGNSA. This CDR3 spans 17 amino acids. J lost 2 bases, V lost 1 base, and 4 bases had no gene match. Here the CDR3 DNA reads TGTGCCAGCAGCTTAGGGCTAGCGGGAGGGATCACAGATACGCAGTATTTT. Its protein product is CASSLGLAGGITDTQYF.

The chain combines TRBV5-6 with TRBJ2-7; TRBD2 matches 13 bases. The germline CDR1 and CDR2 sequences are SGHDT and YYEEEE. V dropped 4 bases and J dropped 1; count of bases not matched to a gene: 8. The CDR3 is 17 amino acids. DNA for the CDR3: TGTGCCAGCAGCCACGGACTAGCGGGAGTCTGGTCCTACGAGCAGTACTTC. It is translated as CASSHGLAGVWSYEQYF.

V gene TRBV2 combines with J gene TRBJ2-5; 7 nucleotides line up with TRBD1. The CDR3 has 16 residues. V lost 1 base and J lost 5; bases outside the gene matches: 10. Per germline, CDR1 SNHLY and CDR2 FYNNEI. CDR3 nucleotide sequence: TGTGCCAGCAGTGAAGTGGACAGGCGAATCGGGGAGACCCAGTACTTC. Protein: CASSEVDRRIGETQYF.

The chain joins TRBV10-2 to TRBJ1-1, with unresolved D. There are 12 residues in the CDR3. V was clipped by 4 bases and J by 4 bases, with 7 bases between them. Looked up from germline, CDR1 is WSHSY and CDR2 is SAAADI. The CDR3 loop is CASSGEGTEAFF. As DNA, the CDR3 is TGCGCCAGCAGTGGGGAGGGCACTGAAGCTTTCTTT.

The chain uses TRBV5-6 and TRBJ2-1; 7 bases fit TRBD2. Germline V gene data show CDR1 as SGHDT and CDR2 as YYEEEE. V gave up 6 bases and J gave up 4 bases; unmatched junction bases: 10. The CDR3 runs to 15 residues. This chain's CDR3 is CASKEGGSRYNEQFF. The CDR3 DNA reads as TGTGCCAGCAAAGAGGGAGGGAGTAGGTACAATGAGCAGTTCTTC.

The V call is TRBV30, the J call TRBJ1-1; maybe TRBD1 (5 bases). Germline assignment: CDR1 GTSNPN and CDR2 SVGIG (reference sequence). CDR3 length: 14 residues. V lost 4 bases, J lost 11 bases, and 23 bases lay in between. In DNA, the CDR3 is TGTGCCTGGAACGTCGGGGGAGTAAGTCGTTCCGCTTTCTTT. Translating gives CAWNVGGVSRSAFF.

J is TRBJ2-7 and V is TRBV21-1; the table calls TRBD2, which could not be checked here. TRBV21-1 is classified as a pseudogene. The CDR3 totals 14 residues. The CDR3 nucleotides are TGTGCCAGCAGCAAAGGCGGGCTTTCCTACGAGCAGTACTTC. Its protein product is CASSKGGLSYEQYF.

V is TRBV21-1 and J is TRBJ1-5. TRBV21-1 is a listed pseudogene. The length of the CDR3 is 16 residues. CDR3 amino acids: CASSKPSYHSNQPQHF. CDR3 bases: TGTGCCAGCAGCAAGCCCAGCTACCATAGCAATCAGCCCCAGCATTTT.

This clone has only a few counts. The rearrangement joins TRBV4-2 to TRBJ1-2; 8 bases are shared with TRBD1. V lost 5 bases, J lost 4 bases, and 6 bases stayed unmatched. Germline CDR1 LGHNA, CDR2 YNFKEQ. The CDR3 runs 14 residues. CDR3: CASSLGQARYGYTF. The CDR3, as DNA: TGTGCCAGCAGCTTGGGACAGGCTCGCTATGGCTACACCTTC.

The V gene is TRBV5-4, the J gene TRBJ1-6; D not resolved. There are 13 residues in the CDR3. V dropped 3 bases and J dropped 10 bases, with 11 bases sitting between them. CDR1 is SGHNT, CDR2 YYREEE, per germline (reference sequence). The CDR3 DNA sequence: TGTGCCAGCAGCTCGGCAGCCCAATCACCCCTCCACTTT. Translating gives CASSSAAQSPLHF. Using reference TRBV5-4 and TRBJ1-6 for the parts outside the CDR3, the full variable domain is ETGVTQSPTHLIKTRGQQVTLRCSSQSGHNTVSWYQQALGQGPQFIFQYYREEENGRGNFPPRFSGLQFPNYSSELNVNALELDDSALYLCASSSAAQSPLHFGNGTRLTVT.

The chain carries TRBV6-6 and TRBJ1-2; 10 bases agree with TRBD1. Trimming took 2 bases from V and 8 from J; bases not matched to a gene: 8. Germline V lookup: CDR1 MNHNY, CDR2 SVGAGI (reference sequence). The CDR3 is 15 amino acids. The CDR3 DNA is TGTGCCAGCAGTTACCCCGGGACAGGGGAGGCCGGCTACACCTTC. This sequence encodes CASSYPGTGEAGYTF.

Only a few counts were recorded for this clone. The genes are TRBV2 and TRBJ2-1, with D hard to call. The CDR3 has 12 amino acids. In germline, CDR1 is SNHLY, CDR2 FYNNEI. The CDR3 DNA follows: TGTGCTACATACGTGGGGTACAATGAGCAGTTCTTC. Protein sequence: CATYVGYNEQFF.

This clone was counted a single time. V is TRBV5-6 and J is TRBJ2-1, with D possibly TRBD1 on 5 matching bases. Trimming took 4 bases from V and 3 from J, leaving 20 bases between them. The CDR3 covers 17 residues. In germline, CDR1 is SGHDT, CDR2 YYEEEE. The CDR3 region is CASSLRTRKGVYNEQFF. The CDR3 region has the DNA TGTGCCAGCAGCCTGAGGACAAGAAAAGGGGTCTACAATGAGCAGTTCTTC.

The chain is built from TRBV16 and TRBJ2-7; 14 bases are a match to TRBD2. Germline CDR1 is KGHSY and CDR2 is FQNENV. The length of the CDR3 is 21 residues. With 1 base clipped from V and 2 bases from J, the junction kept 16 bases outside the gene matches. Written as DNA, the CDR3 is TGTGCCAGCAGCCAATTCGGCATCAGGGGACTAGCGGGAGTCTGGCCCTACGAGCAGTACTTC. Protein sequence: CASSQFGIRGLAGVWPYEQYF.

This clone has a handful of counts. This sequence joins TRBV6-6 and TRBJ2-7; 8 nucleotides line up with TRBD2. The trim removed 2 bases at V and 5 bases at J, leaving 5 bases unmatched. Germline V lookup: CDR1 MNHNY, CDR2 SVGAGI (reference sequence). The CDR3 is made up of 14 amino acids. CDR3 in amino acids: CASSYGLAYNEQYF. The CDR3 bases are TGTGCCAGCAGTTACGGACTAGCCTACAACGAGCAGTACTTC.

The V call is TRBV5-4, the J call TRBJ2-7, with D perhaps matching TRBD1 (6 bases). V was trimmed by 7 bases and J by 3 bases, leaving 8 bases between them. The germline CDR1 and CDR2 sequences are SGHNT and YYREEE (reference sequence). CDR3 size: 11 residues. The CDR3: CASGDNYEQYF. The DNA for the CDR3 is TGTGCCAGCGGGGACAACTACGAGCAGTACTTC. Combining the CDR3 with reference TRBV5-4 and TRBJ2-7 gives the whole variable domain ETGVTQSPTHLIKTRGQQVTLRCSSQSGHNTVSWYQQALGQGPQFIFQYYREEENGRGNFPPRFSGLQFPNYSSELNVNALELDDSALYLCASGDNYEQYFGPGTRLTVT.

The chain combines TRBV19 with TRBJ1-1; D gene ambiguous. The CDR3 length is 14 residues. Germline V gives CDR1 LNHDA, CDR2 SQIVND (reference sequence). The V end lost 7 bases, the J end lost 1 base, and 13 bases lay between the germline ends. The CDR3 bases are TGTGCCAGTAACCCTCATAGGAAGAACACTGAAGCTTTCTTT. Its translation: CASNPHRKNTEAFF.

The V gene is TRBV29-1, the J gene TRBJ2-1; D is perhaps TRBD1 (6 bases). The V gene's germline CDR1 is SQVTM and CDR2 ANQGSEA. This CDR3 has 16 amino acids. Trimming shortened V by 5 bases and J by 0 bases, and 17 bases separated the two germline ends. CDR3 in DNA: TGCAGCGTTCCCCAGGGGAGAAAAAGCTCCTACAATGAGCAGTTCTTC. Protein product: CSVPQGRKSSYNEQFF.

The CDR3 reads CASSKTSGRNYEQYF. The CDR3 DNA is TGTGCCAGCAGCAAAACTAGCGGGAGAAACTACGAGCAGTACTTC. The rearrangement links TRBV27 to TRBJ2-7, with 11 bases identical to TRBD2. The V gene's germline CDR1 is MNHEY and CDR2 SMNVEV (reference sequence). This CDR3 spans 15 amino acids. V lost 6 bases to trimming and J lost 3 bases; unmatched junction nucleotides: 7.

In its sample, this clone was seen a few times. This chain links TRBV5-4 with TRBJ2-5; the match to TRBD2 covers 8 bases. The V gene's germline CDR1 is SGHNT and CDR2 YYREEE (reference sequence). CDR3 length equals 17 residues. The V gene end was trimmed by 0 bases and the J gene end by 1 base; junction bases not matched to a gene: 8. The DNA for the CDR3 is TGTGCCAGCAGCTTGGGTGTGGCGGGAGGCTCCCAAGAGACCCAGTACTTC. This codes for CASSLGVAGGSQETQYF.

The chain joins TRBV18 to TRBJ2-1; perhaps D is TRBD1 or TRBD2 (5 bases each). The CDR3 length is 16 residues. Germline V gene sequence: CDR1 KGHSH, CDR2 LQKENI. Trimming shortened V by 2 bases and J by 0 bases, and 11 bases separated the two germline ends. CDR3 amino acids: CASSPFGDRSYNEQFF. The DNA of the CDR3 is TGTGCCAGCTCACCATTTGGGGACCGCTCCTACAATGAGCAGTTCTTC.

The V call is TRBV7-6, the J call TRBJ2-1; D is perhaps TRBD1 or TRBD2 (5 bases each). Trimming cost V 3 bases and J 10 bases, with 10 bases left between them. Germline CDR1 and CDR2: SGHVS and FNYEAQ. The CDR3 runs 12 residues. The CDR3 nucleotides are TGTGCCAGCAGCTTTCTGGGACGGGAGCAGTTCTTC. Translated: CASSFLGREQFF.

This clone was seen many times. The rearrangement links TRBV28 to TRBJ2-7; tentatively, D is TRBD2 (5 bases). CDR1 is MDHEN, CDR2 SYDVKM, per germline. V dropped 6 bases and J dropped 1 base, with 16 bases sitting between them. The CDR3 covers 15 residues. The CDR3: CASRGGDQGSYEQYF. In DNA form, the CDR3 reads TGTGCCAGCAGAGGAGGTGATCAAGGATCCTACGAGCAGTACTTC.

V is TRBV4-2 and J is TRBJ2-1, with 8 bases that match TRBD2. Germline V lookup: CDR1 LGHNA, CDR2 YNFKEQ. The CDR3 has 15 amino acids. Trimming at V came to 4 bases and at J to 3 bases, leaving 5 bases not matched to a gene. CDR3 loop: CASSPSSGYYNEQFF. The CDR3 DNA follows: TGTGCCAGCAGCCCGTCTAGCGGGTACTACAATGAGCAGTTCTTC.